This entry lists 15 T cell receptor beta chains sequenced from one sample in a study of CD4+ T cells in melanoma. The protocol was immunoSEQ multiplex PCR, while the TCRdb copy is restricted to in-frame clones and leaves out a portion. Of around 4,800 clones listed, approximately 61% are singletons. Sequencing was performed on cells from a culture (not recorded whether cultured in vitro). These TCRs come from a human donor with melanoma.

J is TRBJ2-7 and V is TRBV7-9; D may match TRBD1 or TRBD2 (6 bases each). This CDR3 comprises 15 residues. V was trimmed by 3 bases and J by 6 bases, leaving 18 bases between them. CDR1 and CDR2 from the germline V gene are SEHNR and FQNEAQ (reference sequence). CDR3 residues: CASSFKGGSGFEQYF. CDR3 nucleotide sequence: TGTGCCAGCAGCTTTAAGGGGGGTTCGGGCTTCGAGCAGTACTTC.

V usage is TRBV19 and J usage is TRBJ1-1; the D is unclear. Trimming took off 1 base at V and 0 bases at J, with 3 bases between the two ends. The CDR3 extends over 13 amino acids. From germline, CDR1 is LNHDA and CDR2 SQIVND (reference sequence). In DNA form, the CDR3 reads TGTGCCAGTAGTATAGCCCTGAACACTGAAGCTTTCTTT. Its translation: CASSIALNTEAFF.

The V call is TRBV13, the J call TRBJ2-3, with a possible D match to TRBD2 (6 bases). With 4 bases removed from V and 1 base from J, the gap between germline ends came to 9 bases. Germline CDR1 is PRHDT and CDR2 is FYEKMQ (reference sequence). The CDR3 runs to 14 residues. CDR3 loop: CASSYGRGTDTQYF. The CDR3 DNA reads TGTGCCAGCAGCTACGGGAGAGGCACAGATACGCAGTATTTT.

The chain joins TRBV27 to TRBJ1-6; TRBD1 might be the D (5 bases). The V end was cut by 6 bases, the J end by 14 bases, with 17 bases between. The CDR3 covers 13 residues. Germline V gene data show CDR1 as MNHEY and CDR2 as SMNVEV (reference sequence). The CDR3: CASSLTGYESLHF. The CDR3 DNA is TGTGCCAGCAGCCTCACAGGCTACGAATCCCTCCACTTT.

The chain has TRBV7-2 and TRBJ2-7; 7 positions match TRBD1. The CDR3 totals 14 residues. The germline gives CDR1 SGHTA, CDR2 FQGNSA. The junction had 4 bases not matched to a gene; V was cut back by 5 bases and J by 0 bases. The CDR3 loop is CASSPQGNSYEQYF. For the CDR3, the DNA is TGTGCCAGCAGCCCACAGGGGAACTCCTACGAGCAGTACTTC.

The gene calls are TRBV2 and TRBJ2-7; 7 bases align to TRBD1. This CDR3 spans 13 amino acids. Trimming removed 6 bases from V and 3 bases from J; junction bases left unmatched: 5. The germline gives CDR1 SNHLY, CDR2 FYNNEI. The CDR3 sequence is CASSWDSYYEQYF. As DNA, the CDR3 is TGTGCCAGCAGCTGGGACAGCTACTACGAGCAGTACTTC.

V and J are TRBV27 and TRBJ2-7; 8 nucleotides align to TRBD1. V gave up 4 bases and J gave up 2 bases; unmatched junction bases: 13. This CDR3 region has 17 residues. The germline V gene has CDR1 MNHEY and CDR2 SMNVEV (reference sequence). The CDR3 region is CASSSFTGGDAPYEQYF. CDR3 nucleotides: TGTGCCAGCAGTTCCTTCACAGGGGGTGACGCCCCCTACGAGCAGTACTTC.

This clone is medium-sized in the sample. The CDR3 protein is CASRTWTVRSYNEQFF. Written as DNA, the CDR3 is TGTGCCAGCAGGACCTGGACAGTTCGCTCCTACAATGAGCAGTTCTTC. The J gene is TRBJ2-1, the V gene TRBV2, with D maybe TRBD1 (6 bases). CDR3 length equals 16 residues. Germline lookup yields CDR1 SNHLY and CDR2 FYNNEI. Trimming stripped 6 bases from V and 0 bases from J, with 15 bases between.

The chain couples TRBV28 to TRBJ1-2, with TRBD1 as a possible D gene (5 bases). The CDR3 consists of 12 residues. The ends were cut back, 8 bases at V and 2 bases at J, with 9 bases in the middle. From germline, CDR1 is MDHEN and CDR2 SYDVKM. In nucleotides, the CDR3 is TGTGCCAGCCGGGGCAGGAACTATGGCTACACCTTC. Translated: CASRGRNYGYTF.

The chain links TRBV3-1 (or the pseudogene TRBV3-2) to TRBJ2-5; possibly TRBD2 for D (6 bases). This CDR3 has 16 residues. V shed 2 bases and J shed 5 bases, with 18 bases lying between them. Germline loops: CDR1 LGHDT, CDR2 YNNKEL (reference sequence). The CDR3 loop reads CASSQSRSGSGETQYF. Here the CDR3 DNA reads TGTGCCAGCAGCCAATCTCGGTCGGGTAGCGGCGAGACCCAGTACTTC.

This clone showed up just once. This chain links TRBV7-9 with TRBJ2-1; D remains ambiguous. The CDR3 length is 12 residues. Trimming cost V 8 bases and J 6 bases, with 11 bases left between them. Germline V gene lookup returns CDR1 SEHNR and CDR2 FQNEAQ (reference sequence). CDR3 sequence (DNA): TGTGCCAGCGGTCTGGGCCCCAATGAGCAGTTCTTC. This translates into CASGLGPNEQFF.

This rearrangement joins TRBV6-5 to TRBJ1-1; D ambiguous. With 0 bases removed from V and 3 bases from J, the gap between germline ends came to 11 bases. This CDR3 has 15 amino acids. Germline CDR1 is MNHEY and CDR2 is SVGAGI. CDR3 sequence reads: CASSYSRVWDTEAFF. CDR3 bases: TGTGCCAGCAGTTACTCAAGGGTATGGGACACTGAAGCTTTCTTT.

The chain links TRBV7-9 to TRBJ2-1; TRBD1 might be the D (6 bases). Trimming took off 6 bases at V and 5 bases at J, with 20 bases between the two ends. The germline V gene encodes CDR1 SEHNR and CDR2 FQNEAQ (reference sequence). This CDR3 spans 16 amino acids. This CDR3 is CASSSPLGAAHNEQFF. The CDR3, as DNA: TGTGCCAGCAGTTCCCCGCTGGGGGCGGCTCACAATGAGCAGTTCTTC.

The gene calls are TRBV7-9 and TRBJ1-6, with D tentatively TRBD1 (5 bases). Between the trimmed V and J ends, which lost 4 bases and 7 bases, there was a span of 20 bases. The germline CDR1 and CDR2 sequences are SEHNR and FQNEAQ (reference sequence). The CDR3 has 17 amino acids. DNA of the CDR3: TGTGCCAGCAGCTCCCTTATGAGGGCAGGGTTGAATTCACCCCTCCACTTT. It translates to CASSSLMRAGLNSPLHF.

CDR3 residues: CASSLDSGAGTKNIQYF. The CDR3 region has the DNA TGTGCCAGCAGCCTAGACTCTGGGGCTGGGACCAAAAACATTCAGTACTTC. This chain links TRBV14 with TRBJ2-4, with a tentative D call TRBD1 (5 bases). The germline V gene has CDR1 SGHDN and CDR2 FVKESK. The ends were cut back, 4 bases at V and 2 bases at J, with 18 bases in the middle. The CDR3 extends over 17 amino acids.